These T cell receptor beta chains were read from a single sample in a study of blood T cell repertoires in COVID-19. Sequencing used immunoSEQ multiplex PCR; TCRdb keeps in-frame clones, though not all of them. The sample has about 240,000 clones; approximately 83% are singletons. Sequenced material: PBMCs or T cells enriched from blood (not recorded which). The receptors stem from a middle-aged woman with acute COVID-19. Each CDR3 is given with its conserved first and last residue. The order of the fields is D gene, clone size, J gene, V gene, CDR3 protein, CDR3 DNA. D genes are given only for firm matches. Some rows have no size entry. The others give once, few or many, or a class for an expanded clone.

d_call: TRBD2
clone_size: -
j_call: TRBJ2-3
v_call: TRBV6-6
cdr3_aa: CASSLGLAGGADTQYF
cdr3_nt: TGTGCCAGCAGTTTAGGACTAGCGGGAGGAGCAGATACGCAGTATTTT

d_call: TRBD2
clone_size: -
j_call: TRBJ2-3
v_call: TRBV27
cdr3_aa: CASSLEAGGSDTQYF
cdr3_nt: TGTGCCAGCAGTTTAGAAGCGGGAGGCTCAGATACGCAGTATTTT

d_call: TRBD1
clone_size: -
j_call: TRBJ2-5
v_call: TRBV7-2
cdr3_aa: CASSRDSTFQETQYF
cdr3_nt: TGTGCCAGCAGCCGGGACAGCACCTTCCAAGAGACCCAGTACTTC

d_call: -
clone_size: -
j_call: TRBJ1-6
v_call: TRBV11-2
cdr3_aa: CASSLPREVDSPLHF
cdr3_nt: TGTGCCAGCAGCTTACCCCGGGAAGTGGATTCACCCCTCCACTTT

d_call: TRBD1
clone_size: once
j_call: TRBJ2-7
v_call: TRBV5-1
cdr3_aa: CASSFLRTGYYEQYF
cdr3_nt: TGCGCCAGCAGCTTTCTTCGGACAGGTTACTACGAGCAGTACTTC

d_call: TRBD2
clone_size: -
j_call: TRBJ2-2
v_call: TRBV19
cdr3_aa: CASSRRGANTGELFF
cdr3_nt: TGTGCCAGTAGTCGGCGGGGGGCGAACACCGGGGAGCTGTTTTTT

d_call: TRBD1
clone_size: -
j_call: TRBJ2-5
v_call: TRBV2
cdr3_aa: CASNRETGVVETQYF
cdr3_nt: TGTGCCAGCAACCGAGAGACAGGGGTTGTAGAGACCCAGTACTTC

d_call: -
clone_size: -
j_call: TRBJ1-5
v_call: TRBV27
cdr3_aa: CASSLYPGGNQPQHF
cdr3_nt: TGTGCCAGCAGTTTATACCCCGGGGGCAATCAGCCCCAGCATTTT

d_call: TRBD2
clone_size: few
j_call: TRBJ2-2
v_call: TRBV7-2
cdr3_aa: CASSPGLAETGELFF
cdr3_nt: TGTGCCAGCAGCCCGGGACTAGCGGAGACCGGGGAGCTGTTTTTT

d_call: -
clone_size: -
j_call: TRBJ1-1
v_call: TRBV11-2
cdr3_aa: CASSLDAGYNTEAFF
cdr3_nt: TGTGCCAGCAGCTTAGATGCAGGGTATAACACTGAAGCTTTCTTT

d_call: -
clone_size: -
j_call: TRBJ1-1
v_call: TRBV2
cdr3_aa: CASSDRPGNTEAFF
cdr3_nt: TGTGCCAGCAGTGATCGACCGGGAAACACTGAAGCTTTCTTT

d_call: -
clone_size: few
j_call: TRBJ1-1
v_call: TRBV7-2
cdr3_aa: CASSLMTGQEAFF
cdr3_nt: TGTGCCAGCAGCTTAATGACCGGACAGGAAGCTTTCTTT

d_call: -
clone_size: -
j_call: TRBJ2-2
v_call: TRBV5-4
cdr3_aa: CASSFVRGNTGELFF
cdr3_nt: TGTGCCAGCAGCTTTGTCAGGGGAAACACCGGGGAGCTGTTTTTT

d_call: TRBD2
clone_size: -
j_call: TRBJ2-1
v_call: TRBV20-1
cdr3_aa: CSASILAGTGGEQFF
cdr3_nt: TGCAGTGCTAGTATACTAGCGGGGACGGGGGGTGAGCAGTTCTTC

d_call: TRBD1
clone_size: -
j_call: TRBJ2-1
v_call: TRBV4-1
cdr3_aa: CASSQTEGQGYNEQFF
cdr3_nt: TGCGCCAGCAGCCAAACCGAGGGACAGGGTTACAATGAGCAGTTCTTC

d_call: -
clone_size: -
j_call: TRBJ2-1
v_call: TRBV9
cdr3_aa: CASSASFDEQFF
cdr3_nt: TGTGCCAGCAGCGCCAGTTTCGATGAGCAGTTCTTC

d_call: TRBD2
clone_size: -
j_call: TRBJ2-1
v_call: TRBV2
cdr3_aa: CASSPRTSGNEQFF
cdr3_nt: TGTGCCAGCAGTCCGCGGACTAGCGGGAATGAGCAGTTCTTC

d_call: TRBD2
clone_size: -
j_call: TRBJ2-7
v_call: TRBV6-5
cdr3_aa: CASGPTSGYEQYF
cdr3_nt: TGTGCCAGCGGACCGACTAGCGGCTACGAGCAGTACTTC

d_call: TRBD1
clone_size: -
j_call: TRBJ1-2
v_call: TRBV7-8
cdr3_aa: CASSFLGGSTYGYTF
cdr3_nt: TGTGCCAGCAGCTTTCTAGGGGGCTCTACCTATGGCTACACCTTC

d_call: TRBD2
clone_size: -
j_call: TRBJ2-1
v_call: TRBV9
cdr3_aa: CASSVSGRAVGEQFF
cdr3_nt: TGTGCCAGCAGCGTTAGCGGGAGGGCCGTTGGGGAGCAGTTCTTC

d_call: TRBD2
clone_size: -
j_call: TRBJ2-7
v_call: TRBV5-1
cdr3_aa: CASSLLAGYEQYF
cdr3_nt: TGCGCCAGCAGCTTATTAGCGGGGTACGAGCAGTACTTC

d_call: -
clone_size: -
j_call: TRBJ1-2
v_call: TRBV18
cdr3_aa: CASSRTGGDYGYTF
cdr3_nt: TGTGCCAGCTCACGAACTGGGGGCGACTATGGCTACACCTTC

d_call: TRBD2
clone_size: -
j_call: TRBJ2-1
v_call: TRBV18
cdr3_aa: CASSYTSGRSYEQFF
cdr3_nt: TGTGCCAGCTCATATACTAGCGGGAGGTCGTATGAGCAGTTCTTC

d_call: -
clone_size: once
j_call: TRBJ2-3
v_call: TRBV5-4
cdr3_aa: CASSPTGRNNLWGSDTQYF
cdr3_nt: TGTGCCAGCAGCCCCACCGGGCGGAACAACCTCTGGGGCTCAGATACGCAGTATTTT

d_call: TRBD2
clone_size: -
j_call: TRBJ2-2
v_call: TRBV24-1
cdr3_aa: CATSEAGGPGELFF
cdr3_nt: TGTGCCACCAGTGAAGCGGGAGGTCCCGGGGAGCTGTTTTTT

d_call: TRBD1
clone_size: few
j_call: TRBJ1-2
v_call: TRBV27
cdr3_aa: CASSLTGGVGGYTF
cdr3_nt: TGTGCCAGCAGTTTGACAGGGGGGGTAGGAGGCTACACCTTC

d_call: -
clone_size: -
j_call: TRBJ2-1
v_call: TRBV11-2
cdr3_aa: CASSFLRGVGEQFF
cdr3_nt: TGTGCCAGCAGCTTTTTACGGGGAGTTGGTGAGCAGTTCTTC

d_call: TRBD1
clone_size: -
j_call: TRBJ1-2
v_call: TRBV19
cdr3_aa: CASSIDLRTGVVYGYTF
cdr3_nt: TGTGCCAGTAGTATAGATCTTCGGACAGGGGTTGTCTATGGCTACACCTTC

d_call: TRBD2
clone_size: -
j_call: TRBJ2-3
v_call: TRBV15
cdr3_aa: CATSKGLDPTDTQYF
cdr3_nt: TGTGCCACCAGCAAAGGACTAGACCCCACAGATACGCAGTATTTT

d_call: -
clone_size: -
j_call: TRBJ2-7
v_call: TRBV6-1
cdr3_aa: CASSEPPGGGHSYEQYF
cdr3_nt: TGTGCCAGCAGTGAACCCCCTGGGGGCGGCCACTCCTACGAGCAGTACTTC